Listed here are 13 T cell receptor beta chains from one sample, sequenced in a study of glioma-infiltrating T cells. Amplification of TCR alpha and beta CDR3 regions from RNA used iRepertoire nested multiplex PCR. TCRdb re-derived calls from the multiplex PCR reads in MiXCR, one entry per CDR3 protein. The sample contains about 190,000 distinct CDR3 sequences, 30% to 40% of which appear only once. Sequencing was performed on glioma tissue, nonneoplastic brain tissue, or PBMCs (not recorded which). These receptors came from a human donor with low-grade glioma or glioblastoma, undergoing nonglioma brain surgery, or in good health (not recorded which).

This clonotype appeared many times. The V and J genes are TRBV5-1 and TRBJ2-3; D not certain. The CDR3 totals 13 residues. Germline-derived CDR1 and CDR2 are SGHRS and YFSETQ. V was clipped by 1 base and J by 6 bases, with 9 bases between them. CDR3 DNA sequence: TGCGCCAGCAGCTTGTCCCAGTCCGATACGCAGTATTTT. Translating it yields CASSLSQSDTQYF.

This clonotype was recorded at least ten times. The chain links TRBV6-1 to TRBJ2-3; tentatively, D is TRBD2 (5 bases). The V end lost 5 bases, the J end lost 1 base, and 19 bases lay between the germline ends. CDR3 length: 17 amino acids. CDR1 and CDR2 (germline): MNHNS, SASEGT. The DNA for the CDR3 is TGTGCCAGCAGTTATTACGGTAGATTTAGCGGCACAGATACGCAGTATTTT. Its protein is CASSYYGRFSGTDTQYF.

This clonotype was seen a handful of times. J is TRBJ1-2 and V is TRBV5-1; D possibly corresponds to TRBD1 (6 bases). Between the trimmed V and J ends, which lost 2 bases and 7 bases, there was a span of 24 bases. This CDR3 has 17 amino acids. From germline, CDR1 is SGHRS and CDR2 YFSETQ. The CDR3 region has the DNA TGCGCCAGCAGCTTTACCGGCTTGACGGGGGCTGCGGGTGGCTACACCTTC. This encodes CASSFTGLTGAAGGYTF. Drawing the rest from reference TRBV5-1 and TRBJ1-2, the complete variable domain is KAGVTQTPRYLIKTRGQQVTLSCSPISGHRSVSWYQQTPGQGLQFLFEYFSETQRNKGNFPGRFSGRQFSNSRSEMNVSTLELGDSALYLCASSFTGLTGAAGGYTFGSGTRLTVV.

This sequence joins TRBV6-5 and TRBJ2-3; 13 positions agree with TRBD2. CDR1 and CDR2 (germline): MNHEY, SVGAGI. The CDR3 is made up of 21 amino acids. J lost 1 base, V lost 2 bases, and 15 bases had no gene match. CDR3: CASSYTLPLGLAGEGTDTQYF. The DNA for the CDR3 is TGTGCCAGCAGTTACACCCTACCCCTCGGACTAGCGGGAGAGGGCACAGATACGCAGTATTTT.

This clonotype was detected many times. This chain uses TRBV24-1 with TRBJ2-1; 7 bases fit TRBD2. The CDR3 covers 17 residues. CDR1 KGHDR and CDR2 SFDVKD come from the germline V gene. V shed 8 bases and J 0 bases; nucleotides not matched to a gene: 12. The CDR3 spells CATTPSSGQTSYNEQFF. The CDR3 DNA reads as TGTGCCACCACCCCCTCTAGCGGTCAGACCTCCTACAATGAGCAGTTCTTC.

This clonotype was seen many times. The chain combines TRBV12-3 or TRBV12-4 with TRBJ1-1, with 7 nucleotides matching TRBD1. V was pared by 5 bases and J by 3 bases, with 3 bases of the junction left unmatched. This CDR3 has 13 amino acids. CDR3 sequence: CASSLQGDTEAFF. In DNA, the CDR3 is TGTGCCAGCAGTCTTCAGGGGGACACTGAAGCTTTCTTT.

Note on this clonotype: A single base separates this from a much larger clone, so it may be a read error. CDR3 DNA: TGTGCCAGCATTGCAACCTTTCAGGGGAGAGAGACCCAGTACTTC. Translation gives CASIATFQGRETQYF. V and J are TRBV28 and TRBJ2-5, with D possibly being TRBD1 (6 bases). Germline CDR1 and CDR2: MDHEN and SYDVKM. Trimming pared 7 bases from V and 4 bases from J, leaving 19 bases between. This CDR3 spans 15 amino acids.

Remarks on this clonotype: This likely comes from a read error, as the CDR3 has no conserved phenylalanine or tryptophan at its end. The CDR3, as DNA: TGTGCCAGCAGGTCAGACAGGGGGCGCGAGGGCTACACCCTC. It is translated as CASRSDRGREGYTL. This rearrangement joins TRBV12-3 or TRBV12-4 to TRBJ1-2; TRBD1 aligns across 10 bases. The CDR3 totals 14 residues. The V segment lost 6 bases and the J segment 8 bases; nucleotides outside the gene matches: 9.

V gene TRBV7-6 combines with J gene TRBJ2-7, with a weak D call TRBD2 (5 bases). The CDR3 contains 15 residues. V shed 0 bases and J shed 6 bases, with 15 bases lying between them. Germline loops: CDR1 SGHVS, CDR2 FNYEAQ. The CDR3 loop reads CASSLARRGFSEQYF. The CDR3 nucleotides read TGTGCCAGCAGCTTAGCCCGACGGGGTTTTAGCGAGCAGTACTTC.

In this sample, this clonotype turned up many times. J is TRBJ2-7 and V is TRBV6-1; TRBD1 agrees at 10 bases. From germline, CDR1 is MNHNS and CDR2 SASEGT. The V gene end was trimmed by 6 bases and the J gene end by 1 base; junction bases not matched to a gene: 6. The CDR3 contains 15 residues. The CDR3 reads CASSQGQGSSYEQYF. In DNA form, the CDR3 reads TGTGCCAGCAGCCAGGGACAGGGGTCATCCTACGAGCAGTACTTC.

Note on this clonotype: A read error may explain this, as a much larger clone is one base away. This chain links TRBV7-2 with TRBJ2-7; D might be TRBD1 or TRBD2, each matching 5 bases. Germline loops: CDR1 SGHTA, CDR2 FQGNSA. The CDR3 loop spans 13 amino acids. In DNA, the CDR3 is TGTGCCAGCAGGCTTTCGGGGACCTACGAGCGGTACTTC. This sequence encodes CASRLSGTYERYF.

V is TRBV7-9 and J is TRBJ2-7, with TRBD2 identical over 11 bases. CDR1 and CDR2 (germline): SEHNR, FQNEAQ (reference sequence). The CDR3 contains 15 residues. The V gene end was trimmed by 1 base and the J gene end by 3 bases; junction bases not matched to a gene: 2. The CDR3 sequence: CASSLELAGVYEQYF. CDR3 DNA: TGTGCCAGCAGCTTAGAACTAGCGGGAGTCTACGAGCAGTACTTC.

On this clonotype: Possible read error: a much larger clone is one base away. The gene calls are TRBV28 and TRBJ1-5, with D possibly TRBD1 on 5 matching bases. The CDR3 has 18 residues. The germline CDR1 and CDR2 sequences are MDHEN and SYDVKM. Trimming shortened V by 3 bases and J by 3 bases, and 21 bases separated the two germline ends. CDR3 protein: CASSLPPGRNLYNQPQHF. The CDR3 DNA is TGTGCCAGCAGTTTGCCTCCGGGACGGAACTTATACAATCAGCCCCAGCATTTT. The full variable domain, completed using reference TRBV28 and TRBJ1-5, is DVKVTQSSRYLVKRTGEKVFLECVQDMDHENMFWYRQDPGLGLRLIYFSYDVKMKEKGDIPEGYSVSREKKERFSLILESASTNQTSMYLCASSLPPGRNLYNQPQHFGDGTRLSIL.